These 5 T cell receptor beta chains were all obtained from the same sample, sequenced in a study of shared clonotypes between healthy human individuals. Clones were sequenced by immunoSEQ multiplex PCR, and TCRdb holds only the in-frame ones, with some missing. The sample yields over 700,000 clones, 72% seen once. The specimen sequenced was memory CD4+ T cells sorted from blood. Subset noted: CD45RA-negative fraction. Receptors originate from a woman in her twenties or thirties in good health.

This clone occurred many times. The chain combines TRBV10-1 with TRBJ1-5, with a weak D call TRBD1 (5 bases). CDR3 length equals 14 residues. The germline V gene encodes CDR1 WNHNN and CDR2 SYGVQD (reference sequence). Between the trimmed V and J ends, which lost 3 bases and 0 bases, there was a span of 6 bases. The CDR3 DNA is TGCGCCAGCAGTGACGGACATAGCAATCAGCCCCAGCATTTT. Protein product: CASSDGHSNQPQHF.

The chain employs TRBV5-1 and TRBJ2-7, with a weak D call TRBD1 (7 bases). The CDR3 totals 15 residues. V dropped 1 base and J dropped 5 bases, with 16 bases sitting between them. CDR1 SGHRS and CDR2 YFSETQ come from the germline V gene. CDR3 region: CASSLRQGGINEQYF. CDR3 DNA: TGCGCCAGCAGCTTGCGTCAGGGGGGCATCAACGAGCAGTACTTC.

The V and J genes are TRBV27 and TRBJ2-5; D possibly corresponds to TRBD2 (5 bases). The CDR3 sequence is 13 residues long. Trimming shortened V by 5 bases and J by 6 bases, and 13 bases separated the two germline ends. Germline V lookup: CDR1 MNHEY, CDR2 SMNVEV (reference sequence). The CDR3 DNA sequence: TGTGCCAGCAGTCCCCGGCGGGCGCAGACCCAGTACTTC. Protein product: CASSPRRAQTQYF.

This clone was detected a few times. The V call is TRBV7-3, the J call TRBJ1-1; D is ambiguous. This CDR3 spans 14 amino acids. The germline V gene encodes CDR1 SGHTA and CDR2 FQGTGA. V was cut by 4 bases and J by 5 bases, with 14 bases left in between. CDR3 bases: TGTGCCAGCAGCTCCGTCGGTGGTGGGACTGAAGCTTTCTTT. Amino acids: CASSSVGGGTEAFF.

The chain combines TRBV5-1 with TRBJ2-1; 7 nucleotides agree with TRBD1. The CDR3 totals 14 residues. The germline V gene has CDR1 SGHRS and CDR2 YFSETQ. V dropped 4 bases and J dropped 7; count of bases not matched to a gene: 8. For the CDR3, the DNA is TGCGCCAGCAGCCTAAGACAGGGCCCGAATGAGCAGTTCTTC. Its protein product is CASSLRQGPNEQFF.